This T cell receptor beta chain was obtained from a study of T cell responses to AZD1222 COVID-19 vaccine. Study-level results: Researchers report vaccine-associated CD4 TCRs spanning spike, with dominance at 160-218 and 743-854. Donors were mostly white British, more females; clonal diversity possibly underestimated. It was only after the peak T cell response that any repertoires were sampled.

As to this clone: The antigen is unknown.

The length of the CDR3 is 14 residues. Germline V lookup: CDR1 SGHRS, CDR2 YFSETQ. The germline V and J ends were trimmed by 4 bases and 3 bases, with 13 bases remaining between them. TCRdb's table, derived via immunoSEQ multiplex PCR, lists solely in-frame clones and lacks some. Here the sample spans around 150,000 clones, less than 95% being singletons. The rearrangement links TRBV5-1 to TRBJ1-2; D gene ambiguous. This receptor was taken from an adult in good health. The specimen was peripheral blood, collected on day 0 of AZD1222 vaccination. Written as DNA, the CDR3 is TGCGCCAGCAGCCAAGATAGGAGTTACTATGGCTACACCTTC. It encodes CASSQDRSYYGYTF.